These 31 T cell receptor beta chains were sequenced from one sample in a study of response to subunit inactivated influenza vaccine. TCRdb re-analysed the RT-PCR reads in MiXCR, keeping a single row per CDR3 protein. The sample lists around 200,000 distinct CDR3 sequences, over 9.5% seen once, with 25% to 30% in the top ten. This sample was also put to use in a study of T cells expressing NK-cell markers. This second study says: 5'RACE template switching with UMIs produced the TCR beta cDNA.

The input for sequencing was CD8+ T cells sorted from PBMCs, taken approximately 12 days after vaccination. The receptors were sampled from a man in his fifties or sixties who received an inactivated influenza vaccine.

V is TRBV7-9 and J is TRBJ2-1; D not resolved. The ends were cut back, 4 bases at V and 8 bases at J, with 9 bases in the middle. This CDR3 region has 12 residues. CDR1 and CDR2 (germline): SEHNR, FQNEAQ (reference sequence). The DNA for the CDR3 is TGTGCCAGCAGCTCCTACTTGGATGAGCAGTTCTTC. Amino acids: CASSSYLDEQFF.

This clonotype was found a few times. The rearrangement joins TRBV7-9 to TRBJ1-5; TRBD1 matches at 9 bases. The length of the CDR3 is 16 residues. The J segment lost 2 bases and the V segment lost 4 bases, leaving 6 bases of the junction unmatched. The V gene's germline CDR1 is SEHNR and CDR2 FQNEAQ (reference sequence). The CDR3 sequence: CASSWDREVGNQPQHF. The CDR3 nucleotides are TGTGCCAGCAGCTGGGACAGGGAAGTGGGCAATCAGCCCCAGCATTTT.

V and J are TRBV29-1 and TRBJ2-2; a weak D match, TRBD1 (5 bases). With 6 bases removed from V and 0 bases from J, the gap between germline ends came to 14 bases. Germline V CDR1 and CDR2: SQVTM, ANQGSEA. The CDR3 runs 15 residues. The CDR3 protein is CSVQGQDANTGELFF. The CDR3 DNA is TGCAGCGTCCAAGGACAAGACGCGAACACCGGGGAGCTGTTTTTT.

This clonotype was seen more than once but under ten times. The CDR3 loop reads CATSHPGLDNEQFF. DNA of the CDR3: TGTGCCACCAGCCACCCGGGACTAGACAATGAGCAGTTCTTC. This chain joins TRBV15 and TRBJ2-1, with 8 bases aligning to TRBD2. V trimming: 5 bases; J trimming: 5 bases; junction bases outside the gene matches: 5. The CDR3 runs 14 residues. Germline V gene data show CDR1 as LNHNV and CDR2 as YYDKDF (reference sequence). Drawing the rest from reference TRBV15 and TRBJ2-1, the complete variable domain is DAMVIQNPRYQVTQFGKPVTLSCSQTLNHNVMYWYQQKSSQAPKLLFHYYDKDFNNEADTPDNFQSRRPNTSFCFLDIRSPGLGDTAMYLCATSHPGLDNEQFFGPGTRLTVL.

The chain has TRBV7-9 and TRBJ2-2; 8 bases agree with TRBD1. The trim removed 8 bases at V and 6 bases at J, leaving 5 bases unmatched. This CDR3 comprises 13 residues. Germline V CDR1 and CDR2: SEHNR, FQNEAQ (reference sequence). This CDR3 reads CASGAGGSGELFF. DNA for the CDR3: TGTGCCAGCGGGGCAGGGGGCTCCGGGGAGCTGTTTTTT.

The chain carries TRBV30 and TRBJ2-7; 9 bases match TRBD1. Germline CDR1 is GTSNPN and CDR2 is SVGIG (reference sequence). The CDR3 covers 14 residues. Trimming took 1 base from V and 5 from J; bases not matched to a gene: 6. The CDR3 DNA follows: TGTGCCTGGAGTGAAGGGACAGGGATAAACGAGCAGTACTTC. It codes for CAWSEGTGINEQYF.

This clonotype was picked up a small number of times. The chain uses TRBV28 and TRBJ2-2, with D perhaps given as TRBD1 or TRBD2 (5 bases each). CDR1 MDHEN and CDR2 SYDVKM come from the germline V gene. Trimming removed 6 bases at V and 0 bases at J, with 17 bases between. This CDR3 has 17 residues. As DNA, the CDR3 is TGTGCCAGCAGCCTCATTCCGGGACGCACGAACACCGGGGAGCTGTTTTTT. Its translation: CASSLIPGRTNTGELFF.

The chain links TRBV27 to TRBJ2-3, with 9 bases matching TRBD2. Germline V gene lookup returns CDR1 MNHEY and CDR2 SMNVEV (reference sequence). The CDR3 is made up of 19 amino acids. With 2 bases clipped from V and 6 bases from J, the junction kept 18 bases outside the gene matches. CDR3 nucleotide sequence: TGTGCCAGCAGTTTACGAACCCCCTATGCGGGAGGGGGGTTTGATACGCAGTATTTT. It translates to CASSLRTPYAGGGFDTQYF.

CDR3 in DNA: TGTGCCAGCAGTTTAGGCGGTGAAGGGGCCAACGTCCTGACTTTC. It specifies CASSLGGEGANVLTF. This chain uses TRBV12-3 or TRBV12-4 with TRBJ2-6; D is uncertain. Trimming removed 1 base from V and 4 bases from J, with 8 bases in between. This CDR3 has 15 residues.

The chain combines TRBV6-2 or TRBV6-3 with TRBJ2-1, with 7 bases fitting TRBD2. J lost 1 base, V lost 3 bases, and 3 bases had no gene match. In germline, CDR1 is MNHEY, CDR2 SVGEGT. The CDR3 runs 15 residues. The CDR3 nucleotides read TGTGCCAGCAGTTATGCCGGGGGGTCCTACAATGAGCAGTTCTTC. Translation: CASSYAGGSYNEQFF.

The chain carries TRBV30 and TRBJ1-1, with D possibly TRBD1 on 5 matching bases. CDR1 GTSNPN and CDR2 SVGIG come from the germline V gene (reference sequence). V shed 4 bases and J shed 1 base, with 7 bases lying between them. This CDR3 region has 12 residues. The CDR3, as DNA: TGTGCCTGGAATAGGGGGAACACTGAAGCTTTCTTT. It encodes CAWNRGNTEAFF.

In its sample, this clonotype was seen a few times. V is TRBV7-6 and J is TRBJ2-5; 7 positions match TRBD1. This CDR3 comprises 15 residues. CDR1 is SGHVS, CDR2 FNYEAQ, per germline. Trimming removed 0 bases from V and 5 bases from J; junction bases left unmatched: 6. CDR3 loop: CASSLAGTDYETQYF. The CDR3 DNA sequence: TGTGCCAGCAGCTTAGCCGGGACAGATTATGAGACCCAGTACTTC.

This clonotype was observed many times. The chain links TRBV10-3 to TRBJ2-1; D is uncertain. Germline V CDR1 and CDR2: ENHRY, SYGVKD. V dropped 2 bases and J dropped 3 bases, with 17 bases sitting between them. CDR3 size: 17 residues. Here the CDR3 DNA reads TGTGCCATCAGTGAGATCCCCCAGAACCCGAACTACAATGAGCAGTTCTTC. This encodes CAISEIPQNPNYNEQFF.

Many counts were recorded for this clonotype. This chain links TRBV7-3 with TRBJ2-1; D gene uncertain. Germline values: CDR1 SGHTA, CDR2 FQGTGA. The V end was cut by 6 bases, the J end by 2 bases, with 8 bases between. This CDR3 has 13 amino acids. CDR3 nucleotides: TGTGCCAGCAGTCCTGGGACCTACAATGAGCAGTTCTTC. Protein: CASSPGTYNEQFF.

This clonotype was found a few times. This chain connects TRBV6-1 to TRBJ1-1; D may be TRBD1 (6 bases). The V and J ends lost 6 bases and 5 bases respectively, with 19 bases between them. Germline loops: CDR1 MNHNS, CDR2 SASEGT. CDR3 length: 15 residues. The CDR3 protein is CASSPALRGGTEAFF. The CDR3 DNA follows: TGTGCCAGCAGCCCTGCTCTCAGGGGTGGGACTGAAGCTTTCTTT.

This clonotype was found a few times. The genes are TRBV7-2 and TRBJ1-1, with TRBD1 as a possible D gene (6 bases). The CDR3 is 15 amino acids. Germline CDR1 and CDR2: SGHTA and FQGNSA. Trimming cost V 5 bases and J 4 bases, with 17 bases left between them. The CDR3 DNA reads TGTGCCAGCAGCACGAGCAGGGGCCCCCCCACTGAAGCTTTCTTT. This encodes CASSTSRGPPTEAFF.

A few counts support this clonotype. The chain combines TRBV20-1 with TRBJ2-2; 7 bases are a match to TRBD1. The CDR3 covers 13 residues. The germline gives CDR1 DFQATT, CDR2 SNEGSKA (reference sequence). Trimming cost V 6 bases and J 2 bases; bases outside gene matches: 3. The CDR3 region has the DNA TGCAGTGCAGGACAGGCAAACACCGGGGAGCTGTTTTTT. This sequence encodes CSAGQANTGELFF.

The chain uses TRBV7-2 and TRBJ2-1, with TRBD2 identical over 11 bases. V lost 0 bases to trimming and J lost 7 bases; unmatched junction nucleotides: 2. In germline, CDR1 is SGHTA, CDR2 FQGNSA. CDR3 length: 15 amino acids. CDR3 residues: CASSLASGGGNEQFF. CDR3 bases: TGTGCCAGCAGCTTAGCTAGCGGGGGGGGAAATGAGCAGTTCTTC.

The V gene is TRBV3-1, the J gene TRBJ1-1; maybe TRBD1 (5 bases). Germline CDR1 reads LGHDT; CDR2 reads YNNKEL (reference sequence). The CDR3 is 19 residues long. With 0 bases removed from V and 4 bases from J, the gap between germline ends came to 24 bases. This CDR3 is CASSQDGAKAGVLSTEAFF. CDR3 bases: TGTGCCAGCAGCCAAGATGGGGCGAAGGCGGGGGTTTTAAGCACTGAAGCTTTCTTT.

This clonotype was seen ten or more times. This sequence joins TRBV15 and TRBJ2-2; 9 bases line up with TRBD1. V dropped 3 bases and J dropped 2; count of bases not matched to a gene: 7. Germline CDR1 LNHNV, CDR2 YYDKDF (reference sequence). This CDR3 contains 17 residues. CDR3 residues: CATSSSDRGSNTGELFF. As DNA, the CDR3 is TGTGCCACCAGCAGCTCGGACAGGGGTTCTAACACCGGGGAGCTGTTTTTT.

CDR3 sequence (DNA): TGCGCCAGCAGCCAAAAAGACCCGAGCACAGATACGCAGTATTTT. Its protein is CASSQKDPSTDTQYF. V gene TRBV4-1 combines with J gene TRBJ2-3; D gene ambiguous. V lost 2 bases and J lost 0, with 9 bases in between. In germline, CDR1 is MGHRA, CDR2 YSYEKL. CDR3 length: 15 amino acids.

This clonotype has more than one count but fewer than ten. This chain connects TRBV28 to TRBJ2-7, with D unclear. With 2 bases removed from V and 4 bases from J, the gap between germline ends came to 12 bases. The V gene's germline CDR1 is MDHEN and CDR2 SYDVKM. This CDR3 region has 14 residues. The CDR3 sequence: CASSLGLGRYEQYF. The CDR3 DNA is TGTGCCAGCAGTTTAGGGCTAGGTCGGTACGAGCAGTACTTC.

The chain has TRBV15 and TRBJ1-1; unclear D gene. V was clipped by 0 bases and J by 0 bases, with 2 bases between them. This CDR3 contains 13 residues. Germline V gene data show CDR1 as LNHNV and CDR2 as YYDKDF (reference sequence). The CDR3 coding sequence is TGTGCCACCAGCAGAGACATGAACACTGAAGCTTTCTTT. Its translation is CATSRDMNTEAFF.

This clonotype was detected only a few times. V is TRBV19 and J is TRBJ2-7, with D uncertain. Trimming stripped 7 bases from V and 4 bases from J, with 14 bases between. This CDR3 is built from 13 residues. Germline V gene data show CDR1 as LNHDA and CDR2 as SQIVND (reference sequence). CDR3 sequence (DNA): TGTGCCAGTACCAGAGGATTTGGGTACGAGCAGTACTTC. Residues: CASTRGFGYEQYF.

The CDR3, as DNA: TGTGCCATCAGTGAGCCCTCGTACACTGAAGCTTTCTTT. It yields the protein CAISEPSYTEAFF. The chain joins TRBV10-3 to TRBJ1-1; no reliable D call. There are 13 residues in the CDR3. Trimming removed 2 bases from V and 3 bases from J, with 7 bases in between. Germline lookup yields CDR1 ENHRY and CDR2 SYGVKD.

The rearrangement joins TRBV28 to TRBJ2-5; TRBD2 agrees at 7 bases. The CDR3 length is 14 residues. Germline CDR1 and CDR2: MDHEN and SYDVKM. With 5 bases clipped from V and 0 bases from J, the junction kept 3 bases outside the gene matches. The CDR3 reads CASSPLADQETQYF. In nucleotides, the CDR3 is TGTGCCAGCAGTCCCCTAGCGGACCAAGAGACCCAGTACTTC.

The table lists this clonotype with a few counts. V gene TRBV7-8 combines with J gene TRBJ1-6; 10 nucleotides match TRBD1. Germline V CDR1 and CDR2: SGHVS, FQNEAQ. The length of the CDR3 is 15 residues. The trim removed 5 bases at V and 10 bases at J, leaving 8 bases unmatched. Here the CDR3 reads CASSRGTGAVSPLHF. The CDR3, as DNA: TGTGCCAGCAGCCGAGGGACAGGGGCTGTGTCACCCCTCCACTTT.

The gene calls are TRBV28 and TRBJ2-7, with 10 bases identical to TRBD1. The CDR3 contains 14 residues. CDR1 is MDHEN, CDR2 SYDVKM, per germline. Losses at the gene ends were 5 bases for V and 5 bases for J; bases not matched to a gene: 6. CDR3 in DNA: TGTGCCAGCAGTCCTGGGACAGGGGCCCACGAGCAGTACTTC. As protein: CASSPGTGAHEQYF.

The rearrangement uses TRBV6-5 and TRBJ2-2; TRBD2 matches at 8 bases. The V segment lost 0 bases and the J segment 4 bases; nucleotides outside the gene matches: 13. The germline V gene has CDR1 MNHEY and CDR2 SVGAGI. This CDR3 has 19 amino acids. The DNA for the CDR3 is TGTGCCAGCAGTTACTCGTTAGCGGGGACCCCCACACTCACCGGGGAGCTGTTTTTT. The encoded protein is CASSYSLAGTPTLTGELFF.

This clonotype was detected only a few times. This chain links TRBV27 with TRBJ2-3; D is unresolved. Germline V gene sequence: CDR1 MNHEY, CDR2 SMNVEV (reference sequence). V was clipped by 0 bases and J by 3 bases, with 7 bases between them. The CDR3 sequence is 14 residues long. The CDR3 loop is CASSLSLGTDTQYF. As DNA, the CDR3 is TGTGCCAGCAGTTTATCTCTGGGGACAGATACGCAGTATTTT.

A few counts support this clonotype. The chain is built from TRBV4-3 and TRBJ1-3, with a tentative D call TRBD1 (5 bases). Germline assignment: CDR1 LGHNA and CDR2 YSLEER. Trimming removed 1 base at V and 3 bases at J, with 13 bases between. The CDR3 runs 16 residues. The CDR3 DNA reads TGCGCCAGCAGCCAAGGTCTCAGGGAGAATGGAAACACCATATATTTT. This translates into CASSQGLRENGNTIYF.